These 23 T cell receptor beta chains originate from one sample sequenced in a study of control samples from healthy donors and cancer patients. The table came from immunoSEQ multiplex PCR; TCRdb's copy has only in-frame clones and leaves some out. The sample contains around 30,000 clones, about 93% of which appear only once. The sample taken for sequencing was PBMCs. Receptor source: a man between 35 and 55 years old with colorectal cancer.

This chain joins TRBV14 and TRBJ1-1, with D tentatively TRBD1 (5 bases). Germline V gene sequence: CDR1 SGHDN, CDR2 FVKESK. Trimming removed 3 bases at V and 1 base at J, with 12 bases between. This CDR3 region has 15 residues. CDR3 protein: CASSQAGRGNTEAFF. As DNA, the CDR3 is TGTGCCAGCAGCCAGGCAGGGAGGGGGAACACTGAAGCTTTCTTT.

V usage is TRBV12-3 or TRBV12-4 and J usage is TRBJ1-6, with D hard to call. This CDR3 is built from 12 residues. The V and J ends lost 4 bases and 9 bases respectively, with 7 bases between them. In DNA form, the CDR3 reads TGTGCCAGCAGTTCCGTTGCTTCACCCCTCCACTTT. Its protein product is CASSSVASPLHF.

This chain connects TRBV9 to TRBJ1-2, with D unresolved. This CDR3 has 14 residues. Germline CDR1 SGDLS, CDR2 YYNGEE. V was pared by 0 bases and J by 6 bases, with 12 bases between. CDR3 residues: CASSVARGNHGYTF. The DNA for the CDR3 is TGTGCCAGCAGCGTAGCTCGCGGAAACCATGGCTACACCTTC.

V is TRBV6-2 or TRBV6-3 and J is TRBJ2-2; no firm D call. The CDR3 spans 13 residues. Germline V gene data show CDR1 as MNHEY and CDR2 as SVGEGT. Trimming took 2 bases from V and 11 from J, leaving 12 bases between them. CDR3: CASSYIGFTELFF. In DNA form, the CDR3 reads TGTGCCAGCAGTTACATAGGGTTCACCGAGCTGTTTTTT.

The chain has TRBV5-1 and TRBJ2-6; no firm D call. The CDR3 runs 16 residues. Trimming left V 7 bases short and J 0 bases short, with 14 bases between. CDR1 is SGHRS, CDR2 YFSETQ, per germline. The CDR3 sequence is CASSTIGLSGANVLTF. CDR3 in DNA: TGCGCCAGCTCCACCATCGGGCTCTCTGGGGCCAACGTCCTGACTTTC.

The V and J genes are TRBV3-1 (or the pseudogene TRBV3-2) and TRBJ1-6, with 9 bases matching TRBD1. Trimming cost V 4 bases and J 8 bases; bases outside gene matches: 3. The germline V gene encodes CDR1 LGHDT and CDR2 YNNKEL (reference sequence). The CDR3 is made up of 14 amino acids. The DNA for the CDR3 is TGTGCCAGCAGCCTCGGACAGGGGTATTCACCCCTCCACTTT. Residues: CASSLGQGYSPLHF.

The V call is TRBV30, the J call TRBJ1-1; maybe TRBD1 (5 bases). The CDR3 is 14 amino acids. CDR1 GTSNPN and CDR2 SVGIG come from the germline V gene (reference sequence). Trimming took 7 bases from V and 3 from J, leaving 18 bases between them. The CDR3 spells CAYDLGRGDTEAFF. CDR3 DNA: TGTGCCTACGACCTCGGGAGGGGAGACACTGAAGCTTTCTTT.

The chain is built from TRBV9 and TRBJ2-3; 9 positions match TRBD2. The CDR3 consists of 15 residues. Germline-derived CDR1 and CDR2 are SGDLS and YYNGEE. J gave up 2 bases and V 0 bases, and 1 base lay outside the gene matches. The CDR3 sequence is CASSVASGVTDTQYF. CDR3 in DNA: TGTGCCAGCAGCGTAGCTAGCGGGGTCACAGATACGCAGTATTTT.

The chain links TRBV5-6 to TRBJ1-6; D ambiguous. V lost 5 bases and J 4 bases, leaving 4 bases between the germline ends. The CDR3 sequence is 12 residues long. Germline values: CDR1 SGHDT, CDR2 YYEEEE. In DNA, the CDR3 is TGTGCCAGCAGGGTGTATAATTCACCCCTCCACTTT. Protein: CASRVYNSPLHF.

The rearrangement uses TRBV3-1 (or the pseudogene TRBV3-2) and TRBJ1-1; D unresolved. Trimming cost V 3 bases and J 1 base, with 6 bases left between them. The CDR3 contains 13 residues. CDR1 LGHDT and CDR2 YNNKEL come from the germline V gene (reference sequence). In DNA, the CDR3 is TGTGCCAGCAGCCAGGCAGCGAACACTGAAGCTTTCTTT. Translating gives CASSQAANTEAFF.

The chain is built from TRBV3-1 (or the pseudogene TRBV3-2) and TRBJ2-7; D gene ambiguous. V was pared by 4 bases and J by 0 bases, with 4 bases between. Germline V gene data show CDR1 as LGHDT and CDR2 as YNNKEL (reference sequence). This CDR3 has 12 amino acids. The CDR3, as DNA: TGTGCCAGCAGCCTCCACTCCTACGAGCAGTACTTC. Translated, it gives CASSLHSYEQYF.

The gene calls are TRBV27 and TRBJ2-7; 9 bases match TRBD1. The CDR3 is 14 residues long. The J segment lost 2 bases and the V segment lost 2 bases, leaving 1 base of the junction unmatched. CDR1 is MNHEY, CDR2 SMNVEV, per germline (reference sequence). DNA for the CDR3: TGTGCCAGCAGTTTAACAGGGGGCCCCTACGAGCAGTACTTC. This codes for CASSLTGGPYEQYF.

The chain links TRBV6-1 to TRBJ1-5; D remains ambiguous. Germline V gene sequence: CDR1 MNHNS, CDR2 SASEGT. The CDR3 length is 12 residues. Trimming left V 3 bases short and J 6 bases short, with 6 bases between. In nucleotides, the CDR3 is TGTGCCAGCAGTGAGGGGTTTCAGCCCCAGCATTTT. It encodes CASSEGFQPQHF.

The rearrangement joins TRBV3-1 (or the pseudogene TRBV3-2) to TRBJ1-2; D remains ambiguous. Trimming cost V 5 bases and J 6 bases, with 16 bases left between them. The germline V gene encodes CDR1 LGHDT and CDR2 YNNKEL (reference sequence). The CDR3 sequence is 14 residues long. The CDR3 nucleotides read TGTGCCAGCAGCTACCTAGGACGAAAGGATGGCTACACCTTC. As protein: CASSYLGRKDGYTF.

The chain couples TRBV7-8 to TRBJ2-3; tentatively, D is TRBD1 (6 bases). V lost 5 bases and J lost 3, with 18 bases in between. Germline loops: CDR1 SGHVS, CDR2 FQNEAQ. This CDR3 is 16 amino acids long. CDR3 protein: CASSHSLIQGTDTQYF. Here the CDR3 DNA reads TGTGCCAGCAGCCACTCGCTGATTCAGGGGACAGATACGCAGTATTTT.

Only one count was recorded for this clone. The J gene is TRBJ2-3, the V gene TRBV19, with 7 nucleotides matching TRBD2. There are 15 residues in the CDR3. Trimming took 3 bases from V and 2 from J; bases not matched to a gene: 5. Germline lookup yields CDR1 LNHDA and CDR2 SQIVND (reference sequence). The CDR3 spells CASSISAGNTDTQYF. The CDR3 DNA follows: TGTGCCAGTAGTATTTCAGCGGGAAACACAGATACGCAGTATTTT.

The chain carries TRBV7-6 and TRBJ2-2; 7 nucleotides line up with TRBD1. V gave up 5 bases and J gave up 1 base; unmatched junction bases: 4. Germline V gene data show CDR1 as SGHVS and CDR2 as FNYEAQ. The CDR3 consists of 15 residues. The CDR3 loop reads CASSPGTENTGELFF. The CDR3 nucleotides read TGTGCCAGCAGCCCGGGGACAGAGAACACCGGGGAGCTGTTTTTT.

The V call is TRBV14, the J call TRBJ2-1; D not certain. V lost 1 base and J 8 bases, leaving 12 bases between the germline ends. The germline V gene has CDR1 SGHDN and CDR2 FVKESK. The CDR3 consists of 14 residues. In nucleotides, the CDR3 is TGTGCCAGCAGCCAAGGTTGGAGCGTTTATGAGCAGTTCTTC. It specifies CASSQGWSVYEQFF.

The chain uses TRBV11-3 and TRBJ2-3, with D possibly TRBD2 on 6 matching bases. Deletions cut 5 bases from V and 5 bases from J, with 20 bases between. This CDR3 contains 16 residues. Germline CDR1 reads SGHNT; CDR2 reads YENEEA. CDR3 in amino acids: CASSPLTGGRGDTQYF. The CDR3 region has the DNA TGTGCCAGCAGCCCCTTGACCGGGGGACGGGGAGATACGCAGTATTTT.

CDR3 in DNA: TGCGCCAGCAGCTTCCGGGGGCAAGAGACCCAGTACTTC. This gives the protein CASSFRGQETQYF. The chain carries TRBV5-1 and TRBJ2-5, with D tentatively TRBD2 (6 bases). CDR1 is SGHRS and CDR2 is YFSETQ in the germline V gene. This CDR3 is 13 amino acids long. Trimming took off 2 bases at V and 2 bases at J, with 7 bases between the two ends.

V is TRBV15 and J is TRBJ1-4, with D possibly being TRBD1 (5 bases). Germline CDR1 and CDR2: LNHNV and YYDKDF (reference sequence). V lost 5 bases to trimming and J lost 10 bases, with 23 bases between them. The CDR3 covers 16 residues. For the CDR3, the DNA is TGTGCCACCAGCCCCCCCCCGGCCGGACAAAGTCGAAAACTGTTTTTT. The encoded protein is CATSPPPAGQSRKLFF.

The chain carries TRBV3-1 (or the pseudogene TRBV3-2) and TRBJ2-2; perhaps TRBD1 as D (6 bases). V was trimmed by 2 bases and J by 4 bases, leaving 11 bases between them. This CDR3 spans 15 amino acids. Per the germline V gene, CDR1 is LGHDT and CDR2 is YNNKEL (reference sequence). This chain's CDR3 is CASSQNRVLTGELFF. CDR3 nucleotides: TGTGCCAGCAGCCAAAACAGGGTTCTCACCGGGGAGCTGTTTTTT.

The J gene is TRBJ2-5, the V gene TRBV5-1, with D perhaps TRBD1 (6 bases). Deletions cut 5 bases from V and 0 bases from J, with 14 bases between. CDR3 length: 15 residues. CDR1 SGHRS and CDR2 YFSETQ come from the germline V gene. CDR3 in DNA: TGCGCCAGCAGTCTTATCGGACAGAACCAAGAGACCCAGTACTTC. Translated: CASSLIGQNQETQYF. The full variable domain, with the rest looked up from reference TRBV5-1 and TRBJ2-5, is KAGVTQTPRYLIKTRGQQVTLSCSPISGHRSVSWYQQTPGQGLQFLFEYFSETQRNKGNFPGRFSGRQFSNSRSEMNVSTLELGDSALYLCASSLIGQNQETQYFGPGTRLLVL.